The rows below give T cell receptor beta chains drawn from one sample of a study of T cells in Graves' hyperthyroidism and ophthalmopathy. TCRdb redid the calling of the multiplex PCR reads with MiXCR, one entry per CDR3 protein. The profile shows 650,000 to 800,000 distinct CDR3 sequences, about 45% of them singletons. The sequenced sample was peripheral blood or thyroid tissue (not recorded which). The receptors here all came from an adult man with Graves' disease, either hyperthyroidism or ophthalmopathy (not recorded which). CDR3s include the opening cysteine and the closing phenylalanine or tryptophan. The D gene is left open where the match is weak. Expanded clones are given a class, and other clones once, few, many or no size at all.

V	J	size	D	CDR3	DNA
TRBV2	TRBJ1-6	few	NA	CASSEWVRSPLHF	TGTGCCAGCAGTGAATGGGTTCGGTCACCCCTCCACTTT
TRBV7-2	TRBJ1-2	many	TRBD1	CASSVDRLGGYTF	TGTGCCAGCAGCGTGGACAGGCTCGGGGGCTACACCTTC
TRBV6-6	TRBJ1-1	few	NA	CASSPRGNEAFF	TGTGCCAGCAGTCCACGGGGGAATGAAGCTTTCTTT
TRBV11-2	TRBJ1-1	NA	NA	CASSVIGKMNTEAFF	TGTGCCAGCAGCGTTATTGGGAAGATGAACACTGAAGCTTTCTTT
TRBV29-1	TRBJ1-4	NA	TRBD1	CSVGYGTGWNEKLFF	TGCAGCGTTGGATACGGGACAGGGTGGAACGAAAAACTGTTTTTT
TRBV10-3	TRBJ2-7	NA	TRBD1	CAIMGQGGAYEQYF	TGTGCCATCATGGGACAGGGGGGAGCCTACGAGCAGTACTTC
TRBV2	TRBJ1-2	many	NA	CASSDRDGPYGYTF	TGTGCCAGCAGTGACCGGGACGGACCCTATGGCTACACCTTC
TRBV15	TRBJ2-7	many	NA	CATSRDPTRGEQYF	TGTGCCACCAGCAGAGATCCCACACGGGGCGAGCAGTACTTC
TRBV6-1	TRBJ2-7	few	TRBD1	CASSRTGGTYEQYF	TGTGCCAGCAGCCGGACAGGTGGAACCTACGAGCAGTACTTC
TRBV29-1	TRBJ2-5	many	NA	CSVATVVGETQYF	TGCAGCGTTGCGACAGTTGTGGGTGAGACCCAGTACTTC
TRBV19	TRBJ2-7	many	NA	CASSTGPADEQYF	TGTGCCAGTAGTACGGGACCTGCTGACGAGCAGTACTTC
TRBV13	TRBJ1-2	many	TRBD1	CASSARQGAGYTF	TGTGCCAGCAGCGCAAGACAGGGGGCAGGCTACACCTTC
TRBV2	TRBJ1-2	many	NA	CASSPNRQLRHYGYTF	TGTGCCAGCAGTCCTAATCGACAGCTAAGGCACTATGGCTACACCTTC
TRBV2	TRBJ1-5	NA	TRBD1	CASRDTGGGQPQHF	TGTGCCAGCAGGGACACAGGGGGCGGGCAGCCCCAGCATTTT
TRBV19	TRBJ1-5	NA	TRBD1	CASSIGTLAGGYRQPQHF	TGTGCCAGTAGTATAGGAACGTTGGCAGGGGGCTACAGACAGCCCCAGCATTTT
TRBV7-9	TRBJ1-5	few	NA	CASSSESRDLNQPQHF	TGTGCCAGCAGCTCCGAATCCAGGGACCTTAATCAGCCCCAGCATTTT
TRBV7-8	TRBJ1-4	few	NA	CASSYPGRGEKLFF	TGTGCCAGCAGCTACCCGGGACGGGGGGAAAAACTGTTTTTT
TRBV5-1	TRBJ2-7	NA	NA	CASSLSTGPYEQYF	TGTGCCAGCAGCTTGAGTACAGGACCCTACGAGCAGTACTTC
TRBV6-5	TRBJ1-2	few	NA	CASILDRSNYGYTF	TGTGCCAGCATTCTAGACAGGAGTAACTATGGCTACACCTTC
TRBV10-3	TRBJ1-1	many	TRBD1	CAMGTANTEAFF	TGTGCCATGGGGACAGCCAACACTGAAGCTTTCTTT
TRBV19	TRBJ1-1	NA	NA	CASSIGGRAEAFF	TGTGCCAGTAGTATAGGGGGGAGGGCTGAAGCTTTCTTT
TRBV20-1	TRBJ1-5	NA	NA	CSATEGGDQPQHF	TGCAGTGCTACCGAGGGAGGTGATCAGCCCCAGCATTTT
TRBV2	TRBJ1-4	many	TRBD1	CASGTGRNEKLFF	TGTGCCAGCGGGACAGGGCGTAATGAAAAACTGTTTTTT
TRBV29-1	TRBJ1-1	NA	NA	CSSEWGAAFF	TGCAGCAGTGAATGGGGGGCAGCTTTCTTT
TRBV15	TRBJ1-4	NA	NA	CATSSQYRANEKLFF	TGTGCCACCAGCAGCCAGTACAGGGCGAATGAAAAACTGTTTTTT
TRBV5-1	TRBJ2-7	NA	NA	CASSFERASYEQYF	TGCGCCAGCAGCTTTGAGAGGGCCTCCTACGAGCAGTACTTC
TRBV19	TRBJ2-6	few	NA	CASSGSRVSGANVLTF	TGTGCCAGTAGTGGGTCCAGGGTTTCTGGGGCCAACGTCCTGACTTTC
TRBV10-3	TRBJ1-1	NA	NA	CAISDRAAGEEAFF	TGTGCCATCAGTGATCGGGCGGCCGGCGAAGAAGCTTTCTTT
TRBV20-1	TRBJ2-7	NA	TRBD2	CSARDSGSAHEQYF	TGCAGTGCTAGAGATAGCGGGAGCGCCCACGAGCAGTACTTC
TRBV2	TRBJ2-5	many	TRBD2	CASTGGWGLAGDETQYF	TGTGCCAGCACCGGAGGGTGGGGACTAGCGGGAGATGAGACCCAGTACTTC
TRBV2	TRBJ1-5	NA	NA	CASSEQGPNQPQHF	TGTGCCAGCAGTGAACAGGGGCCGAATCAGCCCCAGCATTTT
TRBV12-3/TRBV12-4	TRBJ1-6	few	NA	CASSLRAGANSPLHF	TGTGCCAGCAGTTTGAGGGCAGGGGCTAATTCACCCCTCCACTTT
TRBV24-1	TRBJ1-6	NA	NA	CATSEPGTPRSPLHF	TGTGCCACCAGTGAACCCGGGACCCCCCGGTCACCCCTCCACTTT
TRBV10-3	TRBJ1-3	many	TRBD1	CAISEGQGSGNTIYF	TGTGCCATCAGTGAGGGACAGGGCTCTGGAAACACCATATATTTT
TRBV20-1	TRBJ2-7	NA	TRBD2	CSAATSGSGSYEQYF	TGCAGTGCCGCTACTAGCGGGAGTGGGTCCTACGAGCAGTACTTC
TRBV15	TRBJ2-5	NA	TRBD1	CATSVDRGQETQYF	TGTGCCACCAGCGTCGACAGGGGCCAAGAGACCCAGTACTTC
TRBV20-1	TRBJ1-4	NA	NA	CSARDRPSNEKLFF	TGCAGTGCTAGAGATAGGCCGTCTAATGAAAAACTGTTTTTT
TRBV7-4	TRBJ2-5	NA	TRBD1	CASSFEGQQETQYF	TGTGCCAGCAGCTTTGAGGGACAGCAAGAGACCCAGTACTTC
TRBV25-1	TRBJ1-1	NA	NA	CATLQGSVGEAFF	TGTGCCACCCTACAGGGAAGTGTGGGTGAAGCTTTCTTT
TRBV5-1	TRBJ1-1	many	NA	CASSLGGATEAFF	TGTGCCAGCAGCTTGGGGGGCGCCACTGAAGCTTTCTTT